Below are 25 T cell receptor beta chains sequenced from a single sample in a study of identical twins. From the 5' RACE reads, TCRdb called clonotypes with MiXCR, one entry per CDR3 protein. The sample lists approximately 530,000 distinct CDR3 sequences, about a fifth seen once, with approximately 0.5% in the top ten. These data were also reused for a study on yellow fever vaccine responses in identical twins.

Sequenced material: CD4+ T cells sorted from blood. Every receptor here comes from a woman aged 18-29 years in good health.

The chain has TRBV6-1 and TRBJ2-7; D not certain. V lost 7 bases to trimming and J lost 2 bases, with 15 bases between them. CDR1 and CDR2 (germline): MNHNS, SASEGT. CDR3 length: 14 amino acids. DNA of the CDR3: TGTGCCAGCACCGTAGCTGGTCTTACCTACGAGCAGTACTTC. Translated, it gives CASTVAGLTYEQYF.

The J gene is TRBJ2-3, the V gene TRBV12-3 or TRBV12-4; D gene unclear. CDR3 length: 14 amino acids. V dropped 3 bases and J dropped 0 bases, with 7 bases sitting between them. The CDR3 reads CASSFAGSTDTQYF. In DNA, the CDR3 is TGTGCCAGCAGTTTTGCTGGCAGCACAGATACGCAGTATTTT.

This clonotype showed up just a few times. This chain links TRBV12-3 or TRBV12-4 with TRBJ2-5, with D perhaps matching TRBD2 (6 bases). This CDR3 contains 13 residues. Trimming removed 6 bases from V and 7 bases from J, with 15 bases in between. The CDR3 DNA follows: TGTGCCAGCAGGTCAGACGGGCGGGGGACCCAGTACTTC. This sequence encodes CASRSDGRGTQYF.

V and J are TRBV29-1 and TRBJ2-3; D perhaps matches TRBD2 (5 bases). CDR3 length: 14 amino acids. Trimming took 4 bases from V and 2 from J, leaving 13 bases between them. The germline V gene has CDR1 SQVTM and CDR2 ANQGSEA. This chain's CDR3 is CSVVWRPHTDTQYF. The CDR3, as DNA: TGCAGCGTTGTCTGGAGGCCCCACACAGATACGCAGTATTTT.

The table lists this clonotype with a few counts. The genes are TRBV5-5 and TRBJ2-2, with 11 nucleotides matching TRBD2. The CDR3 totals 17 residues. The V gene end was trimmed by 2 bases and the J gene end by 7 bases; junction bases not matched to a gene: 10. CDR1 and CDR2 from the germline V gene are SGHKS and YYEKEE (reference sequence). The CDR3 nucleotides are TGTGCCAGCAGCTTCCAAACTAGCGGGAGAATTAGCGGGGAGCTGTTTTTT. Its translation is CASSFQTSGRISGELFF.

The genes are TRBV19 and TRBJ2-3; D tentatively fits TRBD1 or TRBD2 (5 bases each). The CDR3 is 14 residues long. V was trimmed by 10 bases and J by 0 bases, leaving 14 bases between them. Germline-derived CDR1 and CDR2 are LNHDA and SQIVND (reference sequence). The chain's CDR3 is CATGRDVSTDTQYF. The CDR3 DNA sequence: TGTGCCACCGGACGGGACGTTAGCACAGATACGCAGTATTTT.

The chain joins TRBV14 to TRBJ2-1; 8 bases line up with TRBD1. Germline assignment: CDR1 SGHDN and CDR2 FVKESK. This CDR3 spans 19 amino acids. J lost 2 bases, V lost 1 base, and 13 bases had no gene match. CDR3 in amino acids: CASSQGAGGSINAYNEQFF. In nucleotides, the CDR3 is TGTGCCAGCAGCCAAGGGGCAGGGGGCAGTATTAACGCCTACAATGAGCAGTTCTTC.

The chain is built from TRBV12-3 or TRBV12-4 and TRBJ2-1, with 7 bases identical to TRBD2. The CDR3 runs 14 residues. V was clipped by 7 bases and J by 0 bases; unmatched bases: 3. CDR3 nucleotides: TGTGCCAGCACCTCGGGGGGCTCCTACAATGAGCAGTTCTTC. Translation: CASTSGGSYNEQFF.

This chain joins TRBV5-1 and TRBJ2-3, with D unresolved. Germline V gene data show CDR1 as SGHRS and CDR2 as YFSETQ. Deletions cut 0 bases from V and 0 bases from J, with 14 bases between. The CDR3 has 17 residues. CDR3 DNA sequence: TGCGCCAGCAGCTTGGCCGGTTCATCCAGTAGCACAGATACGCAGTATTTT. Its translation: CASSLAGSSSSTDTQYF.

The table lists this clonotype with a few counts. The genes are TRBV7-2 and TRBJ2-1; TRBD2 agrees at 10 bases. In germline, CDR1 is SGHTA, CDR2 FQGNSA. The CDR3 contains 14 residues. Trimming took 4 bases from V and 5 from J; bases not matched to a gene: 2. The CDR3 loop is CASSSSGGNNEQFF. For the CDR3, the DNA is TGTGCCAGCAGCTCTAGCGGGGGAAACAATGAGCAGTTCTTC.

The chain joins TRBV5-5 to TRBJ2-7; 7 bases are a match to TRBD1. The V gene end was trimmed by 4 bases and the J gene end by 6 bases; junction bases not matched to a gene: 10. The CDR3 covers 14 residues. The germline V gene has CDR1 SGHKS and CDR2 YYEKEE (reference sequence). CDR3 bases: TGTGCCAGCAGCAACACACAGGGGAGTGGCGAGCAGTACGTC. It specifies CASSNTQGSGEQYV.

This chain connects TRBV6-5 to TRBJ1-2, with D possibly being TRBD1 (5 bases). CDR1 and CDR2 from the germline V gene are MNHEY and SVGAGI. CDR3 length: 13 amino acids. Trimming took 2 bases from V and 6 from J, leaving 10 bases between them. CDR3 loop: CASSYKGTDGYTF. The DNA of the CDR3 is TGTGCCAGCAGTTACAAAGGGACGGATGGCTACACCTTC.

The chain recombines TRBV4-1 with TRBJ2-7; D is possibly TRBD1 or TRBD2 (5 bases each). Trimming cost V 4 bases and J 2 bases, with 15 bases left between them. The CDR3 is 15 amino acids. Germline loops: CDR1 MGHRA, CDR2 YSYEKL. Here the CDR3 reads CASSRRDGAPYEQYV. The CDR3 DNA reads TGCGCCAGCAGCCGCCGGGACGGAGCACCCTACGAGCAGTACGTC.

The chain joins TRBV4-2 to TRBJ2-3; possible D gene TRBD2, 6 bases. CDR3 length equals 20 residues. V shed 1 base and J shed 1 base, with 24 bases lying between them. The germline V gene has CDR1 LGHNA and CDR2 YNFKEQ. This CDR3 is CASSQGIAGGRWRGTDTQYF. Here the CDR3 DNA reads TGTGCCAGCAGCCAAGGAATTGCCGGGGGTCGATGGAGGGGCACAGATACGCAGTATTTT.

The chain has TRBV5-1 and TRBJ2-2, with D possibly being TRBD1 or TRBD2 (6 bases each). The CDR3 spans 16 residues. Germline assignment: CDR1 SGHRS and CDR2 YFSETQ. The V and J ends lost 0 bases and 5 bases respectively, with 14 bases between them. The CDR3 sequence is CASSLATGGWTGELFF. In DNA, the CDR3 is TGCGCCAGCAGCTTGGCAACCGGGGGCTGGACCGGGGAGCTGTTTTTT.

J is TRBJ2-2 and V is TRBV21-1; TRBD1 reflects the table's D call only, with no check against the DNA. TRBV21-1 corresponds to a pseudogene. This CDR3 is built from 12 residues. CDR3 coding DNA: TGTGCCAGCAGCCCAAACGGGAGGGAGCTGTTTTTT. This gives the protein CASSPNGRELFF.

The CDR3 spells CASSLATLNNEQFF. CDR3 nucleotide sequence: TGTGCCAGCAGTTTAGCGACCTTAAACAATGAGCAGTTCTTC. The chain carries TRBV12-3 or TRBV12-4 and TRBJ2-1; D is uncertain. The V and J ends lost 0 bases and 5 bases respectively, with 8 bases between them. CDR3 length: 14 amino acids.

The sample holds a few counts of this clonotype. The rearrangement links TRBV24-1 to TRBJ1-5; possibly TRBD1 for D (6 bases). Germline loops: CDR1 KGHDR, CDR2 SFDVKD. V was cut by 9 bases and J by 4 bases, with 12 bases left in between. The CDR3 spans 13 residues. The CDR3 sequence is CATSPGANQPQHF. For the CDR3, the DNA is TGTGCCACCTCTCCAGGGGCAAATCAGCCCCAGCATTTT.

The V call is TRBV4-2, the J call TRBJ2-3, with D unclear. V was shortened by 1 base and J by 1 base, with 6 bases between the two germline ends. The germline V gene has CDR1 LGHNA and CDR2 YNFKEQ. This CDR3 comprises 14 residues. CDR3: CASSQGGGTDTQYF. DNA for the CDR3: TGTGCCAGCAGCCAAGGTGGGGGCACAGATACGCAGTATTTT.

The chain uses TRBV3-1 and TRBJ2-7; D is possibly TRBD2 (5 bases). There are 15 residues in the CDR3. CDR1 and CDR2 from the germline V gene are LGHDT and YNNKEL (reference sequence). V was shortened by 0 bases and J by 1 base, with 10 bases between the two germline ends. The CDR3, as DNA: TGTGCCAGCAGCCAAGATCTTCAGCGGTCCTACGAGCAGTACTTC. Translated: CASSQDLQRSYEQYF.

In DNA form, the CDR3 reads TGTGCCAACATAGCGGGAGCTTGGGAGCAGTACTTC. Its protein product is CANIAGAWEQYF. The rearrangement links TRBV12-3 or TRBV12-4 to TRBJ2-7; 9 nucleotides align to TRBD2. The CDR3 totals 12 residues. The V and J ends lost 10 bases and 7 bases, in that order; junction bases with no gene match: 8.

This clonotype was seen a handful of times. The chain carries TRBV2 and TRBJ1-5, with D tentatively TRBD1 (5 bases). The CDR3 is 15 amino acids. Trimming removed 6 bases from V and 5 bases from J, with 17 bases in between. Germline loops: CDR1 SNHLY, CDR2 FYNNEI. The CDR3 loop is CASRPQQVPHQPQHF. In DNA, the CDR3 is TGTGCCAGCAGGCCCCAACAGGTTCCACATCAGCCCCAGCATTTT. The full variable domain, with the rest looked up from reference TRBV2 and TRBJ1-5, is EPEVTQTPSHQVTQMGQEVILRCVPISNHLYFYWYRQILGQKVEFLVSFYNNEISEKSEIFDDQFSVERPDGSNFTLKIRSTKLEDSAMYFCASRPQQVPHQPQHFGDGTRLSIL.

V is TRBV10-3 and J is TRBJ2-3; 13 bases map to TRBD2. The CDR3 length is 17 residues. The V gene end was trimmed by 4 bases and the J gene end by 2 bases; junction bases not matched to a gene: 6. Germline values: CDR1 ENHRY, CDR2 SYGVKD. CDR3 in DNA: TGTGCCATCAGTGTAACTAGCGGGGGGGCTATCACAGATACGCAGTATTTT. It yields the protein CAISVTSGGAITDTQYF.

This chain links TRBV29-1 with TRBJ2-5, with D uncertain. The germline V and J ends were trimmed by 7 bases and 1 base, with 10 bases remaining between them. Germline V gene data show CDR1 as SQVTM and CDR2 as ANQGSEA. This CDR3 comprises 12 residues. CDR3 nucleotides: TGCAGCGGAGGCAGGCTCCAAGAGACCCAGTACTTC. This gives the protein CSGGRLQETQYF. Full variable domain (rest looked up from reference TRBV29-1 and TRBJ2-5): SAVISQKPSRDICQRGTSLTIQCQVDSQVTMMFWYRQQPGQSLTLIATANQGSEATYESGFVIDKFPISRPNLTFSTLTVSNMSPEDSSIYLCSGGRLQETQYFGPGTRLLVL.

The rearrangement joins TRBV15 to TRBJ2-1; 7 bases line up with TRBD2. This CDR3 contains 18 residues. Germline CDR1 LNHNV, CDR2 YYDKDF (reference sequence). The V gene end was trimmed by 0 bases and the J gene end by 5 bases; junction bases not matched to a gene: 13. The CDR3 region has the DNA TGTGCCACCAGCAGAGATCTCCGCTTAGCGGGCACCCACAATGAGCAGTTCTTC. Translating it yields CATSRDLRLAGTHNEQFF.